This TCR beta chain stems from a study of type 1 and type 2 diabetes patients (dated by TCRdb to the mid-2010s). About the investigation overall: Ten or so type 1 diabetes patients, a few type 2 diabetes patients and six nondiabetic controls were recruited in China to form the cohort. Across the study, CD4+ and CD8+ T cells were positively selected from PBMCs using CD4 or CD8 MicroBeads on MACS columns. TCRbeta repertoires were profiled by high-throughput sequencing in the study to compare type 1 diabetes, type 2 diabetes and nondiabetic individuals. A total of 15 million to 20 million paired-end reads were generated across the whole study. Comparing approximately 20-cycle and roughly 25-cycle amplification showed similar V gene usage, suggesting similar primer efficiencies and random PCR bias. For the type 1 diabetes patients, the type 2 diabetes patients acted as a disease comparison group. Sequencing of the TCRbeta libraries was paired-end and was performed on Illumina HiSeq 2000 or MiSeq instruments. Broad study findings and their caveats: V and J gene usage patterns of type 2 diabetes and control samples were highly correlated, averaging roughly 0.97 between samples. High diversity was shown by type 2 diabetes repertoires, and the diversity was significantly greater than that of type 1 diabetes repertoires in both CD4+ and CD8+ T cells. Age and gender were not matched between study groups, possibly biasing interpretation. Only a limited number of T2D and control samples were sequenced, so some T1D-only HECs might also appear in more T2D or control samples. Type 2 diabetes patients had few highly-expanded CD4+ clones, median one, accounting for a median roughly 4% of reads.

Standard classification criteria for type 1 or type 2 diabetes were met by all diabetic patients, and glucose and C-peptide were assessed by WHO-recommended methods. Donors with other autoimmune diseases or infections within the previous four weeks were excluded from participation. Roughly 9.7 milliliters of peripheral blood were collected from each participant. PBMCs were isolated with LymphoPrep density separation. The sample was run on an Illumina MiSeq. For TCRbeta CDR3 amplification, the template was genomic DNA taken from the sorted T cell subsets. The TCRbeta CDR3 region was amplified by multiplex PCR with 30 forward and 13 reverse primers. PCR products were purified with AMPure XP beads, after which indices and adaptors were added in a second approximately 26-cycle PCR. Before sequencing, the libraries were purified from gel with the QIAquick Gel Extraction Kit. Under the source paper's analysis protocol: Paired-end reads were merged with FLASH and aligned to IMGT V, D and J germline references using IgBLAST. After reads whose alignment identity to germline references fell below 70% were discarded, roughly 11,000,000 reads remained study-wide. CDR3 boundaries, reading frame and productivity were assigned following IMGT definitions. Highly-expanded clones were defined as clones at or above 1% of reads, and diversity was measured by normalized Shannon entropy. Group differences in Shannon entropy were tested with unpaired two-tailed t-tests. TCRdb applied fastp at Q25 and MiXCR to the public reads, then kept only in-frame beta chains. Here each entry gathers all rows of one CDR3 protein and keeps the most common genes and DNA. TCRdb, rather than the study authors, made the V and J calls. In this sample the table shows about 270,000 distinct CDR3 sequences, roughly 50% of which occur a single time. The ten largest clones capture around 13% of the sample.

V ends up 8 bases short and J 2 bases short, with an unmatched junction base count of 9. CDR1 MGHRA and CDR2 YSYEKL were looked up in the germline V gene. From the cysteine up to the phenylalanine, the CDR3 has a length of 16 residues. Here the CDR3 DNA is all that survives: 48 bases in frame from base 1. Note on this clonotype: It has no known antigen specificity. It has no much larger one-base neighbor in the sample; base qualities were not kept.

Source material: peripheral blood mononuclear cells (PBMCs). The sequence joins TRBV4-1 to TRBJ2-6, with TRBD1 matching 7 junction bases. The TCR originated in a man between 18 and 29 years old with type 2 diabetes. The DNA sequence is TGCGCCAGCTTCCAAGAACAGGGGACTGGGGCCAACGTCCTGACTTTC. Its protein is CASFQEQGTGANVLTF.